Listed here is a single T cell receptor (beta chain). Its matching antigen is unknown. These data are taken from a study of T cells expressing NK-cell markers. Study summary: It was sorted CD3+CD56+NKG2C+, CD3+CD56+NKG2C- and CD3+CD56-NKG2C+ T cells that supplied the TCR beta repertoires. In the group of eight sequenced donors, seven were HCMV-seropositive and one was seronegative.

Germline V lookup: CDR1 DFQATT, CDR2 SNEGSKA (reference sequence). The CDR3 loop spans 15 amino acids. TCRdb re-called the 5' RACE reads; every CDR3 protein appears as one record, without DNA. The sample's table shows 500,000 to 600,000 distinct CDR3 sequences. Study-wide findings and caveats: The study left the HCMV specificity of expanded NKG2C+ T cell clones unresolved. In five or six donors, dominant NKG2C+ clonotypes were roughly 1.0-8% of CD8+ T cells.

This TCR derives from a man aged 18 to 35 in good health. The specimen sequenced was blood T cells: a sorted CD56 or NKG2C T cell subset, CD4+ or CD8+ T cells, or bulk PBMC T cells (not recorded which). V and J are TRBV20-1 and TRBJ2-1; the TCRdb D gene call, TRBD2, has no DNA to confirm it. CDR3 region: CSAREVAGIIGEQFF.